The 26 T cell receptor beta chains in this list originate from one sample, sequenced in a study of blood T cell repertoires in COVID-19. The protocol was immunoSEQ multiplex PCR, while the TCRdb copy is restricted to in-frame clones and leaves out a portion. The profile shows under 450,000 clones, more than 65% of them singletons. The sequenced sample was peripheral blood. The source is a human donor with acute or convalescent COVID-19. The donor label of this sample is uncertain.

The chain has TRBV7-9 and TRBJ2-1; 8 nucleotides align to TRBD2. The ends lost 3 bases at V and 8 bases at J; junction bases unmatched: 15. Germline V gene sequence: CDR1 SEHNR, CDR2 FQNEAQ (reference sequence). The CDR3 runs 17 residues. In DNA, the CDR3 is TGTGCCAGCAGCTTGTCTCTGGCAGCGGGAGTTCACCATGAGCAGTTCTTC. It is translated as CASSLSLAAGVHHEQFF.

CDR3 sequence: CASSQERDRESYGYTF. The CDR3 DNA is TGCGCCAGCAGCCAAGAAAGGGACAGAGAAAGCTATGGCTACACCTTC. This chain connects TRBV4-1 to TRBJ1-2, with 7 bases matching TRBD1. The CDR3 has 16 residues. CDR1 and CDR2 (germline): MGHRA, YSYEKL. The trim removed 0 bases at V and 4 bases at J, leaving 8 bases unmatched.

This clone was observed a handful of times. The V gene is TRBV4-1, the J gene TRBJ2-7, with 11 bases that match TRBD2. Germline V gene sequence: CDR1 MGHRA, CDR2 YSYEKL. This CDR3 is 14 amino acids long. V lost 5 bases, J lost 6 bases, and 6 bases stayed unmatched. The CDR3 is CASSSTSGTAEQYF. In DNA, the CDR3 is TGCGCCAGCAGCTCGACTAGCGGGACTGCCGAGCAGTACTTC.

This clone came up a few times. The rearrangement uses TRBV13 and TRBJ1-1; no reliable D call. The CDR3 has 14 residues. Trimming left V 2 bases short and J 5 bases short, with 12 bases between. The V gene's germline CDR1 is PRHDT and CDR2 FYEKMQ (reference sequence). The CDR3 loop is CASSLSRRGTEAFF. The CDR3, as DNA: TGTGCCAGCAGCTTATCACGGCGGGGAACTGAAGCTTTCTTT.

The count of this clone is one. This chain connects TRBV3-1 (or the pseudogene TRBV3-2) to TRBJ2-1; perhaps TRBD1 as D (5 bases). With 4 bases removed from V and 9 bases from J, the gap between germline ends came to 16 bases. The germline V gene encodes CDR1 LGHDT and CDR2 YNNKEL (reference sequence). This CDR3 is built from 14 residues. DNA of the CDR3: TGTGCCAGCAGCCCTACAGGATCCCGTGGTGAGCAGTTCTTC. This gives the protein CASSPTGSRGEQFF.

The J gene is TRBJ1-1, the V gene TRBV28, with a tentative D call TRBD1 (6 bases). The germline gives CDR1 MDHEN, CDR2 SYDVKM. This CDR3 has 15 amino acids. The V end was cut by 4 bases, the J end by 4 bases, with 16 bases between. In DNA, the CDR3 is TGTGCCAGCAGTTCAATTGCAGGGGTTGGCACTGAAGCTTTCTTT. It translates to CASSSIAGVGTEAFF.

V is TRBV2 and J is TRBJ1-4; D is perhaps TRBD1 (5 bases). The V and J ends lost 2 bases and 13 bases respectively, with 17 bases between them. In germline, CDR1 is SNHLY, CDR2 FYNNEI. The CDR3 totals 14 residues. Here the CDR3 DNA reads TGTGCCAGCAGTGAACAAGGGGCCGTGACGGGACTGTTTTTT. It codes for CASSEQGAVTGLFF.

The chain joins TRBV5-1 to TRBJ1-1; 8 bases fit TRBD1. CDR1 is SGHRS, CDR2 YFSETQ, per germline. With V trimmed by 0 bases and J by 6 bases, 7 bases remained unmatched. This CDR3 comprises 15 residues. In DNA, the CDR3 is TGCGCCAGCAGCTTGGTGTCAGGGGGCCGGGCTGAAGCTTTCTTT. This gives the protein CASSLVSGGRAEAFF.

The CDR3 is CSASRGQGAYEQYF. The CDR3 bases are TGCAGTGCTAGTAGAGGACAGGGGGCCTACGAGCAGTACTTC. This sequence joins TRBV20-1 and TRBJ2-7, with 10 bases fitting TRBD1. CDR3 length equals 14 residues. Germline V gives CDR1 DFQATT, CDR2 SNEGSKA (reference sequence). V was pared by 3 bases and J by 2 bases, with 4 bases of the junction left unmatched.

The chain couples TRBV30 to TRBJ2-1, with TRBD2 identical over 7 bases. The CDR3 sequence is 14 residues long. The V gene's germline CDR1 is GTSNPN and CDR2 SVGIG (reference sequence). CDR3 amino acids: CAATTSRAYNEQFF. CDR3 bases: TGTGCTGCTACGACTAGCCGAGCCTACAATGAGCAGTTCTTC.

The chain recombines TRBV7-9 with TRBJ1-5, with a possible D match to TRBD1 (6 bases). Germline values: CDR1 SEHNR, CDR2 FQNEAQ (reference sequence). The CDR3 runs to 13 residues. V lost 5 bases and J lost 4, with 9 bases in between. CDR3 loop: CASSPGQNQPQHF. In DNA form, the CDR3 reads TGTGCCAGCAGCCCTGGACAGAATCAGCCCCAGCATTTT.

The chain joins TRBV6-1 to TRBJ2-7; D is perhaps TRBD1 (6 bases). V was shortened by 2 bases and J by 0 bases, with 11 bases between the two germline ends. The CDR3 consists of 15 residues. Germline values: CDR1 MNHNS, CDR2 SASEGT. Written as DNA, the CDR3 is TGTGCCAGCAGTGAATTATCAGGGGCCTCCTACGAGCAGTACTTC. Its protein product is CASSELSGASYEQYF.

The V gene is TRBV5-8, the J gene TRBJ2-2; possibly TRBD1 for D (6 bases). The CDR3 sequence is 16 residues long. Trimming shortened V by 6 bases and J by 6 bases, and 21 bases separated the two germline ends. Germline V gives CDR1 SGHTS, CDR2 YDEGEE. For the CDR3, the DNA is TGTGCCAGCACCCCGGAAGGGGGAGATCGTCCCGGGGAGCTGTTTTTT. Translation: CASTPEGGDRPGELFF.

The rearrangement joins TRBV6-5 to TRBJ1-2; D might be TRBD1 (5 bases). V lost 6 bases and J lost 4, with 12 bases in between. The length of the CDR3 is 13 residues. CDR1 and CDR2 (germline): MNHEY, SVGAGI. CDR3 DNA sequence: TGTGCCAGCAGCCTCCGCGGGGCCTATGGCTACACCTTC. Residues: CASSLRGAYGYTF.

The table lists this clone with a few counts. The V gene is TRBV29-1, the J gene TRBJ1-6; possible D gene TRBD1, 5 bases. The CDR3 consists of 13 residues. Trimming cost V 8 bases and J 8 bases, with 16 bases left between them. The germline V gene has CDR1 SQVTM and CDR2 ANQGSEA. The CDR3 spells CSLLGASDSPLHF. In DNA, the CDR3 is TGCAGCTTGCTTGGGGCTTCAGATTCACCCCTCCACTTT.

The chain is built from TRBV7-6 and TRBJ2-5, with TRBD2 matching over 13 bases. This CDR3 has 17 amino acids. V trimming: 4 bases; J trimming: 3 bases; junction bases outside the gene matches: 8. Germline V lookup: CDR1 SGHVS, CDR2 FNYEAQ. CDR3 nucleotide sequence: TGTGCCAGCAGCTCCCGTGGGGGGACTAGCGGGAAAGAGACCCAGTACTTC. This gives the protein CASSSRGGTSGKETQYF.

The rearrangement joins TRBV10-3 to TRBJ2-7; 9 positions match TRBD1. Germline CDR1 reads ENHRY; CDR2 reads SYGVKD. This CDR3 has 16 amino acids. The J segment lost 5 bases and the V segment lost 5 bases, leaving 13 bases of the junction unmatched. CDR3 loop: CAISPTEWTGADEQYF. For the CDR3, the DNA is TGTGCCATCAGTCCTACCGAATGGACAGGGGCCGACGAGCAGTACTTC.

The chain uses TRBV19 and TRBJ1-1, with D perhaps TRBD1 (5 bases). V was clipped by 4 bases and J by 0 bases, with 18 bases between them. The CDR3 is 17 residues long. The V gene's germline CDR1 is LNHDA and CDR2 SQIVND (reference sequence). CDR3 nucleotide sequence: TGTGCCAGTAGTACAGGCAGTCGGGAGGGGCTGAACACTGAAGCTTTCTTT. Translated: CASSTGSREGLNTEAFF.

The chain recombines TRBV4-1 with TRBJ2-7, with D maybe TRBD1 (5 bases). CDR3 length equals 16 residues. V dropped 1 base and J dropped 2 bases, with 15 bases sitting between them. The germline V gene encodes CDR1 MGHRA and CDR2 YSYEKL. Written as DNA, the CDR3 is TGCGCCAGCAGCCAAGTAGGACATCCCATGACCTACGAGCAGTACTTC. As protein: CASSQVGHPMTYEQYF.

The CDR3 nucleotides read TGTGCCAGCAAGTCTAAACTAGCGGGAATCGGGGAGCTGTTTTTT. It encodes CASKSKLAGIGELFF. V and J are TRBV2 and TRBJ2-2; 10 bases fit TRBD2. V was clipped by 7 bases and J by 7 bases; unmatched bases: 9. This CDR3 has 15 residues. Germline CDR1 is SNHLY and CDR2 is FYNNEI.

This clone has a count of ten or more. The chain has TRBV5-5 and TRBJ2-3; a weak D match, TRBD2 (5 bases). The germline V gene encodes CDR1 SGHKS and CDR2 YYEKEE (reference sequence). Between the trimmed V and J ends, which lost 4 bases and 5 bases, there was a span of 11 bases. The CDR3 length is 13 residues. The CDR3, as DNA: TGTGCCAGCAGCGTAGCGAACCAAGATACGCAGTATTTT. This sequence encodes CASSVANQDTQYF.

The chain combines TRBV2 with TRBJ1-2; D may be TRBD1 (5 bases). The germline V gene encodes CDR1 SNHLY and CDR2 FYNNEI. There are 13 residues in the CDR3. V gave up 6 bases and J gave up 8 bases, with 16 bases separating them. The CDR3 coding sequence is TGTGCCAGCAGGAAAGCTCAGGGTGAAGGCTACACCTTC. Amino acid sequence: CASRKAQGEGYTF.

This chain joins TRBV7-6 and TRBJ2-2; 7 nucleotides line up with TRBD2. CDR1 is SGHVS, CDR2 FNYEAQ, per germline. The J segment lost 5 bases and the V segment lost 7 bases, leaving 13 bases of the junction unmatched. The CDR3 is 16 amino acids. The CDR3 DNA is TGTGCCAGCAAAAGTTTAAGGGAGGGCCGAACCGGGGAGCTGTTTTTT. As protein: CASKSLREGRTGELFF.

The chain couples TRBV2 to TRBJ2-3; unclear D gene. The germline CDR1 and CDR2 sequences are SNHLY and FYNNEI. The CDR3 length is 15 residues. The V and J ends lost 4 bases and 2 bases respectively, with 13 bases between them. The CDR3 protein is CASSAQSQYTDTQYF. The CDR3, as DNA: TGTGCCAGCAGTGCACAGTCCCAGTACACAGATACGCAGTATTTT.

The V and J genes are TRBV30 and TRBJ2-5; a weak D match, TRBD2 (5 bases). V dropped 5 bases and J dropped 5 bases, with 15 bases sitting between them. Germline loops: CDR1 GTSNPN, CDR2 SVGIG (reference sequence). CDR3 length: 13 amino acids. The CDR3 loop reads CAWGRPPGETQYF. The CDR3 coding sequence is TGTGCCTGGGGCCGACCCCCGGGGGAGACCCAGTACTTC.

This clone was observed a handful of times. The CDR3 DNA is TGTGCCAGCAGCCGGGACATTGGAAACACCATATATTTT. Its translation: CASSRDIGNTIYF. The V and J genes are TRBV2 and TRBJ1-3; the D gene is possibly TRBD1 (6 bases). V was clipped by 6 bases and J by 3 bases, with 9 bases between them. This CDR3 is 13 amino acids long. The germline CDR1 and CDR2 sequences are SNHLY and FYNNEI.